At least ten counts were recorded for the clone carrying this TCR beta chain. In germline, CDR1 is SEHNR, CDR2 FQNEAQ (reference sequence). The V segment lost 3 bases and the J segment 0 bases; nucleotides outside the gene matches: 8. The CDR3 totals 17 residues. Time point in this sample: technical triplicate 3. The starting material, 2 million PBMCs stored at -80 C, gave rise to the unsorted libraries. This entry is derived from a study of neurological immune-mediated disorders. cDNA synthesis was performed by 5'RACE with 10-nucleotide random UMIs. TCRdb redid the calling of the 5' RACE reads with MiXCR, one entry per CDR3 protein. Of under 45,000 distinct CDR3 sequences in the sample, 20% to 25% were seen once.

The chain couples TRBV7-9 to TRBJ2-7; 10 bases map to TRBD2. Sequences were obtained from PBMCs. The sequence came from a man aged 55 to 70 with HTLV-1-associated myelopathy (HAM/TSP). The CDR3 DNA reads TGTGCCAGCAGCTTCACCCTAGCGGGGGTCGACTCCTACGAGCAGTACTTC. Protein: CASSFTLAGVDSYEQYF. Based on the CDR3 plus reference TRBV7-9 and TRBJ2-7, the full variable domain is DTGVSQNPRHKITKRGQNVTFRCDPISEHNRLYWYRQTLGQGPEFLTYFQNEAQLEKSRLLSDRFSAERPKGSFSTLEIQRTEQGDSAMYLCASSFTLAGVDSYEQYFGPGTRLTVT.